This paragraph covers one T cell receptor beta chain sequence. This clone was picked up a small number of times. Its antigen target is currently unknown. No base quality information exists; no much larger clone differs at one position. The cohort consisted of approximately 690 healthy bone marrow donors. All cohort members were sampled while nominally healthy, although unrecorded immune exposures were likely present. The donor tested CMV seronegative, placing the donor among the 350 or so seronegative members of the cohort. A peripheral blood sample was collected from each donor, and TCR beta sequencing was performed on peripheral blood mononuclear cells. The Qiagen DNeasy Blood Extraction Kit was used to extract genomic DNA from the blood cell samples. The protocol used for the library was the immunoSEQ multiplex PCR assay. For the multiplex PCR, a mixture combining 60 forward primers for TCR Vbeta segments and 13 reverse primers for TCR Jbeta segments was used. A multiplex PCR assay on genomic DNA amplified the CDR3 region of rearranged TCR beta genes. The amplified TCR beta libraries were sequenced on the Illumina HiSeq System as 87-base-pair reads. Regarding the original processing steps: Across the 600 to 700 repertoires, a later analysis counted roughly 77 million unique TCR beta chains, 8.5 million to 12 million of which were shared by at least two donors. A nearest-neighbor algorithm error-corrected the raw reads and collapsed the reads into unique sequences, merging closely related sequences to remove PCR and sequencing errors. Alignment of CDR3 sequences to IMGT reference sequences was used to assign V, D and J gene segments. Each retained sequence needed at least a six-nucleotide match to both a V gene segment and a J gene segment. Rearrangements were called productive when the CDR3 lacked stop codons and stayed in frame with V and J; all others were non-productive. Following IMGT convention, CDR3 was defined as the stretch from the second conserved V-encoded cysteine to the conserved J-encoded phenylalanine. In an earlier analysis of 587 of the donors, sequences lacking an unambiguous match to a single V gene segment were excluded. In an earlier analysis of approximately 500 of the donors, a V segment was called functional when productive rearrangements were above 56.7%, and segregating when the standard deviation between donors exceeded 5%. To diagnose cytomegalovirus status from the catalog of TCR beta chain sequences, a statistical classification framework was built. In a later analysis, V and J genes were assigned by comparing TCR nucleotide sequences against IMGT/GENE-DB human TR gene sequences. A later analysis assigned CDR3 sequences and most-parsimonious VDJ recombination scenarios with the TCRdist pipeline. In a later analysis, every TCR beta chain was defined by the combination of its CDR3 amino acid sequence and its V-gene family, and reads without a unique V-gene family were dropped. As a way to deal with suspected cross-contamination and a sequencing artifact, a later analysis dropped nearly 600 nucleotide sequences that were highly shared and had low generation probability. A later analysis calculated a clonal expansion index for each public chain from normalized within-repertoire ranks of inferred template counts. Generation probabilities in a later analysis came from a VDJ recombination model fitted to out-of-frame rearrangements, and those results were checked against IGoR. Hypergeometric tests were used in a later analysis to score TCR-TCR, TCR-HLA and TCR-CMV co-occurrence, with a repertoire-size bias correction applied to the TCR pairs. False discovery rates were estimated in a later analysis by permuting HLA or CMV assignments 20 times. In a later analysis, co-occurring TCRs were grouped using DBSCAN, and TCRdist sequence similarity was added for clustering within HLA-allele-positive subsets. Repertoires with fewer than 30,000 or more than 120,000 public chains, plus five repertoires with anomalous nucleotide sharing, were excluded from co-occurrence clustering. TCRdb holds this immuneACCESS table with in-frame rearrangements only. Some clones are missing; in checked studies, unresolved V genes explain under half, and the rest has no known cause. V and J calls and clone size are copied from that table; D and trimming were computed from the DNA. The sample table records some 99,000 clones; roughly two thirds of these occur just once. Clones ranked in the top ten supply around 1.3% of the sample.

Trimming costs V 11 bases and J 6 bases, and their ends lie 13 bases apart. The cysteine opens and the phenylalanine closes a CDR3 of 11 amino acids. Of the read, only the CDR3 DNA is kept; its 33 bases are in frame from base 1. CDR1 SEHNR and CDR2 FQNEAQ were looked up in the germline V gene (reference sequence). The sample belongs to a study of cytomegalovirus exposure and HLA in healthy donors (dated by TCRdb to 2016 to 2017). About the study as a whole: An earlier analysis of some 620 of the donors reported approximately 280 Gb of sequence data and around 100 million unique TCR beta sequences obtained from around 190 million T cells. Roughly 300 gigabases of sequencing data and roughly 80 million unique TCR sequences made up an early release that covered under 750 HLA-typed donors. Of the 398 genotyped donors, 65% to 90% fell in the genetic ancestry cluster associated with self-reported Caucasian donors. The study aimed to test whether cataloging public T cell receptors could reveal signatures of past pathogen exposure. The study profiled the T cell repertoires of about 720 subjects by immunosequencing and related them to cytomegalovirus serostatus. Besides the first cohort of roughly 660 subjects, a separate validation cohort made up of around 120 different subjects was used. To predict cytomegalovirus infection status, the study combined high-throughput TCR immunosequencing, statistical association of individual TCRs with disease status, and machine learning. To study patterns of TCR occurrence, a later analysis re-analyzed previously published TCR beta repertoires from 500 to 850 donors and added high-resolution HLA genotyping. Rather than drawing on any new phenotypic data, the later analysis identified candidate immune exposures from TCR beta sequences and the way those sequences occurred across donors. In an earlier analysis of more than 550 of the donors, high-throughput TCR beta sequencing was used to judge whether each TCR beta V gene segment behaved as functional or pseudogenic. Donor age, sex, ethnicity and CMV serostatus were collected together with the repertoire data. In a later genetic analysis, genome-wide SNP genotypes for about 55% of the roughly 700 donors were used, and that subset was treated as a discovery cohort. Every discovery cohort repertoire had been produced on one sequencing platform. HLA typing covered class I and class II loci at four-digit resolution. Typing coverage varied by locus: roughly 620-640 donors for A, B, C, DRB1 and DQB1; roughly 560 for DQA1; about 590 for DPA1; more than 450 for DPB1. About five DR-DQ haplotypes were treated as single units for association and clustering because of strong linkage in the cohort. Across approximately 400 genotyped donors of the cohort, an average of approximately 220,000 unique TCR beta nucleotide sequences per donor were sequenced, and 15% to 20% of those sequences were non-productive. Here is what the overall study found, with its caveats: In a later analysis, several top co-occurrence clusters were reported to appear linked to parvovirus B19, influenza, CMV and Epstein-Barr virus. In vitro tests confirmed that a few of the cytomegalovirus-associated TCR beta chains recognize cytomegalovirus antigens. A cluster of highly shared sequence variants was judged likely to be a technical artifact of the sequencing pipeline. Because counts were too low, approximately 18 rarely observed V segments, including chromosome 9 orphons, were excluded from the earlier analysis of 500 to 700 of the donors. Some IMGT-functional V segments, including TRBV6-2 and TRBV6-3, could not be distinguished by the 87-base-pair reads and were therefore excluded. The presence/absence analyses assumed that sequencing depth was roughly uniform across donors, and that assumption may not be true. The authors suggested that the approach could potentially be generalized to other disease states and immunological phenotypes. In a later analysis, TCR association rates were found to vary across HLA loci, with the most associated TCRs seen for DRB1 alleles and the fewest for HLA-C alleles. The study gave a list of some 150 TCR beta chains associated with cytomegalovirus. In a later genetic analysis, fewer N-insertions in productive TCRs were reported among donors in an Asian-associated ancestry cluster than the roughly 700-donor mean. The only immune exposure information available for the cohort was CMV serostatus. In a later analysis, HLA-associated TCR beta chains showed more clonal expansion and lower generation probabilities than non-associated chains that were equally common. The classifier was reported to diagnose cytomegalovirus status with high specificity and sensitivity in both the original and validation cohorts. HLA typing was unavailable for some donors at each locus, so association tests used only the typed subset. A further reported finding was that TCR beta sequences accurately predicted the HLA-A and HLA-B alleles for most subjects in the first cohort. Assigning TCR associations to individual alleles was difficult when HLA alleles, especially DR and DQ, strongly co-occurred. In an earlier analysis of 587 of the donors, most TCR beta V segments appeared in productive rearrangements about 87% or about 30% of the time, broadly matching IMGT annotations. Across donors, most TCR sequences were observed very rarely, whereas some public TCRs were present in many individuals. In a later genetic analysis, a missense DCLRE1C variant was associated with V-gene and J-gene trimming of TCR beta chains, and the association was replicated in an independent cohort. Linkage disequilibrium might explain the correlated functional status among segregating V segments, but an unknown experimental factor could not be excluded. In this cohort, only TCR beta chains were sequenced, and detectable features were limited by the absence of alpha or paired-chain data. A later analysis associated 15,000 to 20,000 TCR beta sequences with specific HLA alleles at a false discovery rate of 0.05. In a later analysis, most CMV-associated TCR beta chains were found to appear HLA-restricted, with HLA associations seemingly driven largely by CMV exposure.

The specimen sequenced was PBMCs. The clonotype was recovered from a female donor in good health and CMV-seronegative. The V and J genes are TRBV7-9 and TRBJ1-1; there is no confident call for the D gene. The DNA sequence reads TGTGCCGGCTCTAGCCAGGCTGAAGCTTTCTTT. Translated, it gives CAGSSQAEAFF. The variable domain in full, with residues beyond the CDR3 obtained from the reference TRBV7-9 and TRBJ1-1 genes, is DTGVSQNPRHKITKRGQNVTFRCDPISEHNRLYWYRQTLGQGPEFLTYFQNEAQLEKSRLLSDRFSAERPKGSFSTLEIQRTEQGDSAMYLCAGSSQAEAFFGQGTRLTVV.